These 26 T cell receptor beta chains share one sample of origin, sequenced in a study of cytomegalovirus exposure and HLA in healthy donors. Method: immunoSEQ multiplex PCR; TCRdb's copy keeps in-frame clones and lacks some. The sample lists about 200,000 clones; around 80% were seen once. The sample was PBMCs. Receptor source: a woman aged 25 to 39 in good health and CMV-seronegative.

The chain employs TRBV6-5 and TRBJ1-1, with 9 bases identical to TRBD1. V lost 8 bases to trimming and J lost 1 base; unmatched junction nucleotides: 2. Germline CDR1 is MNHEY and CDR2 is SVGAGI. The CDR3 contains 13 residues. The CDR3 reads CASGTGRNTEAFF. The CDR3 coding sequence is TGTGCCAGCGGGACAGGGAGGAACACTGAAGCTTTCTTT.

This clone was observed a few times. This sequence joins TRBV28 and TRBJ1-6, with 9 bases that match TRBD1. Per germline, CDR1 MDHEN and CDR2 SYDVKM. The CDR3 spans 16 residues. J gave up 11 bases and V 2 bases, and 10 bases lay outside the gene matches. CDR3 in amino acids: CASSLVTGGSETPLHF. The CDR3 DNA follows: TGTGCCAGCAGTTTAGTCACAGGGGGCTCTGAAACACCCCTCCACTTT.

CDR3 DNA: TGTGCCAGCAGTGAATCCGGGGCCTACGAGCAGTACTTC. Protein: CASSESGAYEQYF. The V call is TRBV25-1, the J call TRBJ2-7; D is possibly TRBD2 (5 bases). The CDR3 contains 13 residues. V shed 1 base and J shed 2 bases, with 6 bases lying between them. Germline assignment: CDR1 MGHDK and CDR2 SYGVNS.

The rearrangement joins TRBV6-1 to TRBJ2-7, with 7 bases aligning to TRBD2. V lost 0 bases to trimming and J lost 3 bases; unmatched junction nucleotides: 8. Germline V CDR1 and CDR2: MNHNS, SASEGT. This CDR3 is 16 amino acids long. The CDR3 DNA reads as TGTGCCAGCAGTGAAGCGGCGGGGGACTATAACTACGAGCAGTACTTC. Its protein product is CASSEAAGDYNYEQYF.

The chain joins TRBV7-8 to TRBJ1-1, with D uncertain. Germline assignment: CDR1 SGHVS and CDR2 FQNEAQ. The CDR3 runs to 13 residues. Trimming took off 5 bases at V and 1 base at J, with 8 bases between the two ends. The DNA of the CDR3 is TGTGCCAGCAGCCAACAACAGAACACTGAAGCTTTCTTT. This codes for CASSQQQNTEAFF.

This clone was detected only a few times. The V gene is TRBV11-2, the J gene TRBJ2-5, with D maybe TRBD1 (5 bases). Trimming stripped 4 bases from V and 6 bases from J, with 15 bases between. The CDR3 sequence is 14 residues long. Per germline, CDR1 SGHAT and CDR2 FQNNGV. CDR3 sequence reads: CASSSGRVEKTQYF. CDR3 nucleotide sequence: TGTGCCAGCAGCTCCGGCAGGGTCGAAAAGACCCAGTACTTC.

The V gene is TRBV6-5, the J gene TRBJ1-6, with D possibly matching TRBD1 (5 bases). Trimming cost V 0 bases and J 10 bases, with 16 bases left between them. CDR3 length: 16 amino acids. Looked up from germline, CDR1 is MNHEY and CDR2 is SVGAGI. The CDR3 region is CASSYSIGGEGSPLHF. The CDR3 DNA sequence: TGTGCCAGCAGTTACTCGATCGGAGGGGAAGGCTCACCCCTCCACTTT.

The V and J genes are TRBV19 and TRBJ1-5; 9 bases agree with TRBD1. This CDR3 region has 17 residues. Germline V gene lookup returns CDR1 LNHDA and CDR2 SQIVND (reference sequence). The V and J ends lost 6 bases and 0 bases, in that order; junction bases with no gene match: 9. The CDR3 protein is CASSPGQGAYSNQPQHF. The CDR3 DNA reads TGTGCCAGTAGCCCGGGACAGGGCGCCTATAGCAATCAGCCCCAGCATTTT.

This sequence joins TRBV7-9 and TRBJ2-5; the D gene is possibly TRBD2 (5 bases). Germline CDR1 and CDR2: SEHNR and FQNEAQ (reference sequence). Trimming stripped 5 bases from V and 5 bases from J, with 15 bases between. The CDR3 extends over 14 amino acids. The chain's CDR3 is CASSGEGRGETQYF. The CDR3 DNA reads TGTGCCAGCAGCGGAGAGGGCCGCGGGGAGACCCAGTACTTC.

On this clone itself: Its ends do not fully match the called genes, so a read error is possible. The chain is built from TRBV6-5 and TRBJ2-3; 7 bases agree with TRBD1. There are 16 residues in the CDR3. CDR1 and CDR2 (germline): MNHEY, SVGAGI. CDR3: CASIYRGLSSTDTQYF. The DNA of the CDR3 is TGTGCCAGCATTTACAGGGGCTTATCTAGCACAGATACGCAGTATTTT.

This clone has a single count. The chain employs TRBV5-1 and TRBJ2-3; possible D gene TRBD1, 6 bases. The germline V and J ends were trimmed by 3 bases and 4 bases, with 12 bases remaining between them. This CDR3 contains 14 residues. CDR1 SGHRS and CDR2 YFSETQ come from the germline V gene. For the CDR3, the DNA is TGCGCCAGCAGCTCGCGACAGGTTGCAGATACGCAGTATTTT. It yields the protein CASSSRQVADTQYF.

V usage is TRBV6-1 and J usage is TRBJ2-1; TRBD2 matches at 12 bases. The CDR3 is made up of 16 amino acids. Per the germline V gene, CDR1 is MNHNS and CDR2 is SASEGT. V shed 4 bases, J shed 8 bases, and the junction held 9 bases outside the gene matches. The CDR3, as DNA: TGTGCCAGCAGTGTGGGACTAGCGGGCTCGGGGGATGAGCAGTTCTTC. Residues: CASSVGLAGSGDEQFF.

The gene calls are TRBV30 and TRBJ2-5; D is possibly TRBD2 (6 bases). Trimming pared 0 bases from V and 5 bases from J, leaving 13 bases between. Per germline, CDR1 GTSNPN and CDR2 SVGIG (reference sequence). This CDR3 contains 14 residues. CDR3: CAWSVRRGTETQYF. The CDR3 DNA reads TGTGCCTGGAGTGTACGTCGCGGGACGGAGACCCAGTACTTC.

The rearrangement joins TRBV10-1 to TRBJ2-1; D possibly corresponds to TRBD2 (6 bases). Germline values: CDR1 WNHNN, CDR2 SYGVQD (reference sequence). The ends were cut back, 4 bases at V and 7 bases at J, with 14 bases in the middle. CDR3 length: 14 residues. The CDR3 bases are TGCGCCAGCAGTGCATTCGGCGGGACTAATGAGCAGTTCTTC. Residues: CASSAFGGTNEQFF.

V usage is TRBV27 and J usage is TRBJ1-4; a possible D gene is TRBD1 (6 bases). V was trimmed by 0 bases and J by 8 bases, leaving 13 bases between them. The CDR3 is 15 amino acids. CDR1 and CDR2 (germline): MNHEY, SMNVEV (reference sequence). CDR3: CASSLSNREHEKLFF. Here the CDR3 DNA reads TGTGCCAGCAGTTTATCGAACAGGGAACACGAAAAACTGTTTTTT.

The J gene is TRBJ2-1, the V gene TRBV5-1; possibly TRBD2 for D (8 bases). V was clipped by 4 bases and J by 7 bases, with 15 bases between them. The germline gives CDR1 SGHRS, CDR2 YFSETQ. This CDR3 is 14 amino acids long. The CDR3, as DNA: TGCGCCAGCAGCCAGGGACAGCGGGGGAATGAGCAGTTCTTC. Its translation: CASSQGQRGNEQFF.

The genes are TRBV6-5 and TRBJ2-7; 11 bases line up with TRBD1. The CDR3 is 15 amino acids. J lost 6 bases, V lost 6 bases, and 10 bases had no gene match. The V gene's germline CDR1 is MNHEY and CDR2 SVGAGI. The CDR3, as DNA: TGTGCCAGCAGAACAGCCGGGACAGGGGGAAGCGAGCAGTACTTC. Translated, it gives CASRTAGTGGSEQYF.

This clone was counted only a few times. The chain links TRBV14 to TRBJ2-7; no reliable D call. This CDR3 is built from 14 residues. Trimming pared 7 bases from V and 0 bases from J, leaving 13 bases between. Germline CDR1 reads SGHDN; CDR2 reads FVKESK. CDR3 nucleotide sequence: TGTGCCAGCACTCCGGAGAGGAACTCCTACGAGCAGTACTTC. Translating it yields CASTPERNSYEQYF.

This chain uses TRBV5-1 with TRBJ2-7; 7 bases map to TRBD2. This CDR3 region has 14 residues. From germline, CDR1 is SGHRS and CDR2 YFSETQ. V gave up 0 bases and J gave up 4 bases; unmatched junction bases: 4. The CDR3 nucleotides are TGCGCCAGCAGCTTGGGGGAGGGCCCATACGAGCAGTACTTC. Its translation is CASSLGEGPYEQYF.

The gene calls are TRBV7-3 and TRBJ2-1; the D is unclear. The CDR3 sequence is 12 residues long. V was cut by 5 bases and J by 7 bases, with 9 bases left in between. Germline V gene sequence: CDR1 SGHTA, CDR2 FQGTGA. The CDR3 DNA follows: TGTGCCAGCAGCCTATCTAGTAATGAGCAGTTCTTC. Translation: CASSLSSNEQFF.

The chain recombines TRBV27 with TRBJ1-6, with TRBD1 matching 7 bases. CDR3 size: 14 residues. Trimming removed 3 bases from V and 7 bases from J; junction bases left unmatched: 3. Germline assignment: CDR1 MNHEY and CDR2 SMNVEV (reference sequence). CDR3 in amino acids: CASSFGTENSPLHF. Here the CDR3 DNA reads TGTGCCAGCAGTTTTGGGACAGAAAATTCACCCCTCCACTTT.

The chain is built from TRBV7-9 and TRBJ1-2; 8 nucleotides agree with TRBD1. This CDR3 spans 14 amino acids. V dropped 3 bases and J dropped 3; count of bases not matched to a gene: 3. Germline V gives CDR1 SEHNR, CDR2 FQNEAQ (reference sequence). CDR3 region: CASSFGTGDYGYTF. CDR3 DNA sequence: TGTGCCAGCAGCTTCGGGACAGGCGACTATGGCTACACCTTC.

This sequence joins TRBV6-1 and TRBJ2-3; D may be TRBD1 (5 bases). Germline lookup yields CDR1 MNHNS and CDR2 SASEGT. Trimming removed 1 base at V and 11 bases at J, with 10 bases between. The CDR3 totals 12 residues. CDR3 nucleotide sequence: TGTGCCAGCAGTGAAGTAGGGGATTGGCAGTATTTT. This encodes CASSEVGDWQYF.

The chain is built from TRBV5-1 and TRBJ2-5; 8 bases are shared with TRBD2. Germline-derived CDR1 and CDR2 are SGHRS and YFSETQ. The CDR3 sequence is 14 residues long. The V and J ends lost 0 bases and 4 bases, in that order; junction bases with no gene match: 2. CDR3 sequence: CASSLAGGRETQYF. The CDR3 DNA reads TGCGCCAGCAGCTTGGCGGGGGGGAGAGAGACCCAGTACTTC.

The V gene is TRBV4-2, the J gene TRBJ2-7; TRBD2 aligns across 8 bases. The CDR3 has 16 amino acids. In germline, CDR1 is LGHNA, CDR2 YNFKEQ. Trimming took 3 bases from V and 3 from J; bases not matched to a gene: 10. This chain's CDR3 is CASSQDLAGRDYEQYF. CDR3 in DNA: TGTGCCAGCAGCCAGGATCTAGCGGGCCGAGACTACGAGCAGTACTTC.

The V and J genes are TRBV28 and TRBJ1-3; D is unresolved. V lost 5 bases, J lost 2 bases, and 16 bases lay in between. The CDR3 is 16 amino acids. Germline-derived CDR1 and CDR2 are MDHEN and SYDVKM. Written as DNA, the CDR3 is TGTGCCAGCAGTGTGCTGGCGGGGTTACCTGGAAACACCATATATTTT. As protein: CASSVLAGLPGNTIYF.